This T cell receptor (beta chain) was captured in a study of shared clonotypes between healthy human individuals. General study results and limits: A small donor pool kept down the genetic and exposure-history diversity that was represented. Sharing across a few donors was seen in around 5% of naive CD4 clonotypes.

With CCR7-negative CD45RA+ TemRA cells, CD45RO+ cells were combined in CD8 memory. Comments on this clone: The target antigen is unknown.

Several immunoSEQ plates received, in even portions, the genomic DNA of each subset. Sequencing used immunoSEQ multiplex PCR; TCRdb keeps in-frame clones, though not all of them. The table lists approximately 400,000 clones, just over 95% of them singletons, with about 0.32% in the top ten. Sequencing used memory CD8+ T cells sorted from blood. As to subset: CD45RO+ cells pooled with CCR7-negative TemRA cells. This sequence originates from a man aged 25-40 years in good health.

The chain's CDR3 is CASSYPPTWGTDTQYF. The CDR3 DNA follows: TGTGCCAGCAGTTATCCCCCCACCTGGGGCACAGATACGCAGTATTTT. The V call is TRBV6-6, the J call TRBJ2-3, with D hard to call. V was shortened by 3 bases and J by 1 base, with 14 bases between the two germline ends. This CDR3 is 16 amino acids long. Looked up from germline, CDR1 is MNHNY and CDR2 is SVGAGI (reference sequence).